The clone carrying this T cell receptor beta chain occurred a few times. In building TCR beta libraries, iRepertoire HTBI primers were used together with Arm-PCR of CDR3 regions. From the multiplex PCR reads, TCRdb called clonotypes with MiXCR, one entry per CDR3 protein. The sample holds 700,000 or so distinct CDR3 sequences, about 30% seen once. V was clipped by 0 bases and J by 8 bases, with 10 bases between them. The CDR3 sequence is 12 residues long. Germline lookup yields CDR1 SQVTM and CDR2 ANQGSEA. The source of the sample is a study of regulatory T cells in long-lasting Graves disease. The sample's time point: persistent/refractory GD, antithyroid drugs over 5 years with positive TRAb. PBMC-extracted RNA yielded the TCR library.

The TCR comes from a female donor with Graves disease. Material: peripheral blood mononuclear cells (PBMCs), obtained when the disease was refractory, from a patient treated with antithyroid drugs. The rearrangement uses TRBV29-1 and TRBJ1-2; tentatively, D is TRBD1 (5 bases). CDR3 DNA sequence: TGCAGCGTTGAAGAGGGGGGGGGAGGCTACACCTTC. Translated: CSVEEGGGGYTF.